The 15 T cell receptor beta chains given below trace back to one sample, sequenced in a study of T cells in Graves' hyperthyroidism and ophthalmopathy. TCR beta CDR3 sequences were amplified from RNA transcripts. Using the HTBI primer set, a first-round RT-PCR was run on the TCR CDR3. TCRdb re-called the multiplex PCR reads with MiXCR, one entry per CDR3 protein. This table has around 600,000 distinct CDR3 sequences, about 14% appearing once. Specimen: blood. Receptors originate from a woman aged 45-65 years with Graves' ophthalmopathy.

This clonotype occurred once. V usage is TRBV15 and J usage is TRBJ2-3, with 9 nucleotides matching TRBD2. Germline V gene data show CDR1 as LNHNV and CDR2 as YYDKDF (reference sequence). The junction had 4 bases not matched to a gene; V was cut back by 2 bases and J by 4 bases. CDR3 length: 15 residues. In nucleotides, the CDR3 is TGTGCCACCAGCAGACCGGGACTAGCCCCAGATACGCAGTATTTT. Translated, it gives CATSRPGLAPDTQYF.

This clonotype was counted at least ten times. This CDR3 is CASSFGGHNSNQPQHF. The CDR3 DNA sequence: TGTGCCAGCAGTTTTGGGGGACATAATAGCAATCAGCCCCAGCATTTT. The V call is TRBV28, the J call TRBJ1-5; D may be TRBD1 (6 bases). V gave up 3 bases and J gave up 0 bases, with 12 bases separating them. The CDR3 sequence is 16 residues long. Germline-derived CDR1 and CDR2 are MDHEN and SYDVKM.

This clonotype was seen ten or more times. This sequence joins TRBV29-1 and TRBJ2-7, with TRBD2 identical over 7 bases. This CDR3 region has 12 residues. The germline V gene has CDR1 SQVTM and CDR2 ANQGSEA. With V trimmed by 7 bases and J by 3 bases, 6 bases remained unmatched. The CDR3 sequence is CSGLADNYEQYF. DNA of the CDR3: TGCAGCGGCCTAGCGGACAACTACGAGCAGTACTTC.

This clonotype showed up many times. The gene calls are TRBV9 and TRBJ1-1, with D unclear. V lost 0 bases and J lost 1, with 10 bases in between. Germline V gene data show CDR1 as SGDLS and CDR2 as YYNGEE. The CDR3 contains 15 residues. CDR3 DNA sequence: TGTGCCAGCAGCGTAGGCCCGGAATCGAACACTGAAGCTTTCTTT. As protein: CASSVGPESNTEAFF. The complete variable domain, with remaining parts taken from reference TRBV9 and TRBJ1-1, reads DSGVTQTPKHLITATGQRVTLRCSPRSGDLSVYWYQQSLDQGLQFLIQYYNGEERAKGNILERFSAQQFPDLHSELNLSSLELGDSALYFCASSVGPESNTEAFFGQGTRLTVV.

This clonotype has ten or more counts. The rearrangement joins TRBV20-1 to TRBJ2-7; D remains ambiguous. The CDR3 length is 14 residues. Germline-derived CDR1 and CDR2 are DFQATT and SNEGSKA (reference sequence). V lost 8 bases, J lost 2 bases, and 19 bases lay in between. The CDR3 protein is CSSKRLGETYEQYF. In nucleotides, the CDR3 is TGCAGTTCAAAAAGGCTTGGGGAAACCTACGAGCAGTACTTC.

Many counts were recorded for this clonotype. The chain is built from TRBV28 and TRBJ2-7, with D maybe TRBD1 (5 bases). CDR3 length equals 12 residues. CDR1 MDHEN and CDR2 SYDVKM come from the germline V gene. V was pared by 5 bases and J by 6 bases, with 11 bases between. The CDR3 protein is CASSGFRGEQYF. The CDR3 DNA follows: TGTGCCAGCAGTGGATTTAGGGGCGAGCAGTACTTC. Full variable domain (outside the CDR3, taken from reference TRBV28 and TRBJ2-7): DVKVTQSSRYLVKRTGEKVFLECVQDMDHENMFWYRQDPGLGLRLIYFSYDVKMKEKGDIPEGYSVSREKKERFSLILESASTNQTSMYLCASSGFRGEQYFGPGTRLTVT.

There are many counts of this clonotype. The rearrangement joins TRBV20-1 to TRBJ1-4; the D gene is possibly TRBD1 (5 bases). The CDR3 length is 15 residues. The V gene's germline CDR1 is DFQATT and CDR2 SNEGSKA (reference sequence). V was cut by 4 bases and J by 5 bases, with 17 bases left in between. The CDR3 bases are TGCAGTGCTACCCTCCCGAGGGGCTCGAATGAAAAACTGTTTTTT. This gives the protein CSATLPRGSNEKLFF.

The J gene is TRBJ2-1, the V gene TRBV4-1; 10 nucleotides align to TRBD2. V was pared by 0 bases and J by 4 bases, with 0 bases of the junction left unmatched. CDR1 and CDR2 (germline): MGHRA, YSYEKL. The CDR3 runs 15 residues. The CDR3 loop reads CASSQDSGGYNEQFF. In nucleotides, the CDR3 is TGCGCCAGCAGCCAAGATAGCGGGGGGTACAATGAGCAGTTCTTC.

This clonotype has at least ten counts. The V and J genes are TRBV5-1 and TRBJ2-1, with 7 bases identical to TRBD1. V shed 5 bases, J shed 4 bases, and the junction held 6 bases outside the gene matches. The CDR3 sequence is 14 residues long. CDR1 and CDR2 (germline): SGHRS, YFSETQ. CDR3 coding DNA: TGCGCCAGCAGGATGGAGACAGGGTACAATGAGCAGTTCTTC. Translated, it gives CASRMETGYNEQFF.

In its sample, this clonotype was seen many times. The rearrangement joins TRBV5-1 to TRBJ1-1; D is ambiguous. CDR1 and CDR2 (germline): SGHRS, YFSETQ. Trimming took 6 bases from V and 2 from J, leaving 8 bases between them. The length of the CDR3 is 12 residues. The CDR3 sequence is CASTGVNTEAFF. DNA for the CDR3: TGCGCCAGCACTGGAGTCAACACTGAAGCTTTCTTT.

Many counts were recorded for this clonotype. V and J are TRBV11-2 and TRBJ2-3; TRBD2 matches at 8 bases. Germline-derived CDR1 and CDR2 are SGHAT and FQNNGV. CDR3 length: 15 amino acids. V was clipped by 3 bases and J by 3 bases; unmatched bases: 5. The CDR3 sequence is CASSFLAGFTDTQYF. The CDR3 DNA reads TGTGCCAGCAGCTTCTTAGCGGGGTTTACAGATACGCAGTATTTT.

This clonotype was seen repeatedly, ten times or more. V is TRBV12-3 or TRBV12-4 and J is TRBJ2-5; no clear D gene. V dropped 1 base and J dropped 11 bases, with 8 bases sitting between them. The CDR3 is made up of 11 amino acids. The CDR3 is CASSLGKPQYF. Written as DNA, the CDR3 is TGTGCCAGCAGTTTAGGTAAACCTCAGTACTTC.

V is TRBV5-4 and J is TRBJ2-2; D unclear. V was clipped by 0 bases and J by 4 bases, with 7 bases between them. Germline CDR1 reads SGHNT; CDR2 reads YYREEE (reference sequence). This CDR3 region has 14 residues. Here the CDR3 reads CASSLAQPTGELFF. As DNA, the CDR3 is TGTGCCAGCAGCTTGGCCCAGCCCACCGGGGAGCTGTTTTTT.

There are many counts of this clonotype. V and J are TRBV28 and TRBJ2-7; TRBD1 agrees at 8 bases. Trimming took 5 bases from V and 2 from J; bases not matched to a gene: 11. The CDR3 runs 16 residues. Germline V gene sequence: CDR1 MDHEN, CDR2 SYDVKM. The CDR3: CASSRQGTISTYEQYF. CDR3 sequence (DNA): TGTGCCAGCAGTAGACAGGGGACGATTTCGACCTACGAGCAGTACTTC.

In this sample, this clonotype turned up many times. The V call is TRBV6-1, the J call TRBJ2-7; 8 bases are a match to TRBD1. This CDR3 has 14 amino acids. The V and J ends lost 2 bases and 3 bases, in that order; junction bases with no gene match: 3. Looked up from germline, CDR1 is MNHNS and CDR2 is SASEGT. The DNA for the CDR3 is TGTGCCAGCAGTGAACGGACAGGGAGCTACGAGCAGTACTTC. This codes for CASSERTGSYEQYF.